This is a list of T cell receptor beta chains from one sample in a study of CD8 T cells in ankylosing spondylitis. TCRdb redid the calling of the 5' RACE reads with MiXCR, one entry per CDR3 protein. This table holds around 890,000 distinct CDR3 sequences, 12% found once. Sample: blood, either unsorted or a sorted T cell fraction (not recorded which). These receptors all stem from a male donor with ankylosing spondylitis. The CDR3 runs from the conserved cysteine through the conserved F or W. D genes are given only for firm matches. Clone size is shown for a subset of rows, as once, few, many or a class of expanded clone.

>.|TRBV7-8|few|TRBJ1-1
TGTGCCAGCAGCTTAGCCAGGGCCCTGAACACTGAAGCTTTCTTT
CASSLARALNTEAFF
>TRBD1|TRBV10-3|few|TRBJ2-7
TGTGCCATCAGAGGACAGGGAGGACCCTACGAGCAGTACTTC
CAIRGQGGPYEQYF
>.|TRBV4-3|few|TRBJ2-3
TGCGCCAGCAGCGCTTACAGGGTCTCCGATACGCAGTATTTT
CASSAYRVSDTQYF
>.|TRBV7-2|few|TRBJ1-1
TGTGCCAGCAGCTTAGTGAGGGACGGGACTGAAGCTTTCTTT
CASSLVRDGTEAFF
>.|TRBV4-3|.|TRBJ1-2
TGCGCCAGCAGCCAAGACCTTTCGGGGGGCCCCTACGGCTACACCTTC
CASSQDLSGGPYGYTF
>.|TRBV15|.|TRBJ2-3
TGTGCCACCAGCAGAGTCGAGCCCGGAACGCAGTATTTT
CATSRVEPGTQYF
>.|TRBV20-1|.|TRBJ2-5
TGCAGTGCTAGAGATTTGGCAGCTACGTACCAAGAGACCCAGTACTTC
CSARDLAATYQETQYF
>.|TRBV29-1|many|TRBJ2-1
TGCAGCGTTGCGGGACGCCTCCGCAATGAGCAGTTCTTC
CSVAGRLRNEQFF
>.|TRBV5-1|many|TRBJ2-1
TGCGCCAGCAGCTTCGCAGGGCCTAATGAGCAGTTCTTC
CASSFAGPNEQFF
>TRBD1|TRBV29-1|few|TRBJ1-2
TGCAGCTTTGGAGGGGACAGCTATTCCTATGGCTACACCTTC
CSFGGDSYSYGYTF
>.|TRBV9|few|TRBJ2-2
TGTGCCAGCAGCGTCTCCGCCGAACCCTTAGGCTCTCGGACCGGGGAGCTGTTTTTT
CASSVSAEPLGSRTGELFF
>.|TRBV5-1|many|TRBJ2-1
TGCGCCAGCAGCTTGGCCGTTTTCTACAATGAGCAGTTCTTC
CASSLAVFYNEQFF
>.|TRBV5-1|few|TRBJ1-5
TGCGCCAGCAGCTTAACAGGGTTATTCGGTCAGCCCCAGCATTTT
CASSLTGLFGQPQHF
>.|TRBV5-5|few|TRBJ1-4
TGTGCCAGCAGCTTGGCAAAGCGGCAGATGGACGCGAAAAAACTGTTTTTT
CASSLAKRQMDAKKLFF
>TRBD1|TRBV27|many|TRBJ1-5
TGTGCCAGCAGTTATACAGGGGTTAGCAATCAGCCCCAGCATTTT
CASSYTGVSNQPQHF
>.|TRBV7-9|.|TRBJ2-2
TGTGCCAGCAGCAATCTACCGAGCGGGGAGCTGTTTTTT
CASSNLPSGELFF
>.|TRBV20-1|many|TRBJ2-7
TGCAGTGCTAGAGTAACACACCGCTACGAGCAGTACTTC
CSARVTHRYEQYF
>.|TRBV6-6|few|TRBJ2-1
TGTGCCAGCAGTTACCTAGCCTTGGATGAGCAGTTCTTC
CASSYLALDEQFF
>.|TRBV6-2/TRBV6-3|few|TRBJ2-1
TGTGCCAGCACCACGAGGGGGACACGGCAGTTCTTC
CASTTRGTRQFF
>.|TRBV5-1|few|TRBJ1-1
TGCGCCAGCAGCCCGGGGGCAGGGGAAGCTTTCTTT
CASSPGAGEAFF
>.|TRBV15|few|TRBJ1-1
TGTGCCACCAACACAGGGAACTTAATGAACACTGAAGCTTTCTTT
CATNTGNLMNTEAFF
>.|TRBV6-5|many|TRBJ1-6
TGTGCCAGCAGTTACTCGATGTGGGAAACACCCCTCCACTTT
CASSYSMWETPLHF
>.|TRBV7-3|.|TRBJ1-1
TGTGCCAGCAGCTTACAGGGTTGGACTGAAGCTTTCTTT
CASSLQGWTEAFF
>TRBD1|TRBV20-1|.|TRBJ1-2
TGCAGTGTCCTGTGGGACAGGGATGGCTACACCTTC
CSVLWDRDGYTF
>.|TRBV18|many|TRBJ2-2
TGTGCCAGCTCACGCGGTGCCACCGGGGAGCTGTTTTTT
CASSRGATGELFF
>.|TRBV6-5|.|TRBJ2-5
TGTGCCAGCAGTTACAATATGCGGGCTGGAGAGACCCAGTACTTC
CASSYNMRAGETQYF